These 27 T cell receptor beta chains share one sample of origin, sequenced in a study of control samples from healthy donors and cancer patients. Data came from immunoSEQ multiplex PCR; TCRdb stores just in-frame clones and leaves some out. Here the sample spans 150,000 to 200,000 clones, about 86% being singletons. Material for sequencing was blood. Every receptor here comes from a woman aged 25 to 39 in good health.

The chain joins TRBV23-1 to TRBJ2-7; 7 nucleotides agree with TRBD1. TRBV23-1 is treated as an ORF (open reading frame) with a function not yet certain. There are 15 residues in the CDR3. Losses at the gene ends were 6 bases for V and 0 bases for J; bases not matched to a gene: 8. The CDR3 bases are TGCGCCAGCAGCCGACAGGGAGTCCTCTCCTACGAGCAGTACGTC. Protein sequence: CASSRQGVLSYEQYV.

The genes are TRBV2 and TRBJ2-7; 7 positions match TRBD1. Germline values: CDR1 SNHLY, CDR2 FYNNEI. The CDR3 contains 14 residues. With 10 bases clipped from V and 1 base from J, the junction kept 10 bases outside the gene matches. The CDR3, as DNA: TGTGCCACCTTTGACAGGGCAGTATCCTACGAGCAGTACGTC. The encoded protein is CATFDRAVSYEQYV.

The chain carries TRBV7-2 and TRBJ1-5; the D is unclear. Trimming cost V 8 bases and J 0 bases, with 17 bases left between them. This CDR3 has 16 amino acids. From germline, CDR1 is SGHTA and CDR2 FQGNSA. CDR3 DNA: TGTGCCAGCGCACCTCGACCGGACCTTAGCAATCAGCCCCAGCATTTT. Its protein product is CASAPRPDLSNQPQHF.

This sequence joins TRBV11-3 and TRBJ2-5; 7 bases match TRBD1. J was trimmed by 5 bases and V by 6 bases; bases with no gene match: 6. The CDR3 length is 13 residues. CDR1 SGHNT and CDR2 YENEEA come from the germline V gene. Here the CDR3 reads CASRDRASETQYF. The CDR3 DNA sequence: TGTGCCAGCAGAGACAGGGCTTCGGAGACCCAGTACTTC.

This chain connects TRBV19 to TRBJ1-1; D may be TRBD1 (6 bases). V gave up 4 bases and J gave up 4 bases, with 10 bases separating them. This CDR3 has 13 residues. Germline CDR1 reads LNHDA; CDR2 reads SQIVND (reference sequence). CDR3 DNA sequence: TGTGCCAGTAGTAAAGGACAGATCACTGAAGCTTTCTTT. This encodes CASSKGQITEAFF.

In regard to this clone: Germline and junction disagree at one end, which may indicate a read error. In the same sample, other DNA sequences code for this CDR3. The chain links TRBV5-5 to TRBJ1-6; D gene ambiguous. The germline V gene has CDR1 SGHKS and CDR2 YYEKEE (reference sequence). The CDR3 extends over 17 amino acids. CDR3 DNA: TGTGCCAGCAGCTTGGAAGTTAACTCCCTCTATAATTCGCCCCTCCACTTT. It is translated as CASSLEVNSLYNSPLHF.

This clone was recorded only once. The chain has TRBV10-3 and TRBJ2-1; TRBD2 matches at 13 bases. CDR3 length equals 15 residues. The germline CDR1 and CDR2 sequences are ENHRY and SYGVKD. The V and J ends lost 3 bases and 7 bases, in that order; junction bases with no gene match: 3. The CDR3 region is CAISELAGGENEQFF. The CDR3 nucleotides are TGTGCCATCAGTGAACTAGCGGGGGGGGAAAATGAGCAGTTCTTC.

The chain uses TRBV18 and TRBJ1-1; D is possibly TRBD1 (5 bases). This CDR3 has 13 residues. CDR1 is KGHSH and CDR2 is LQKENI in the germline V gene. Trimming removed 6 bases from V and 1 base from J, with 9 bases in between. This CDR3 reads CASSATENTEAFF. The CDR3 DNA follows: TGTGCCAGCTCTGCGACAGAGAACACTGAAGCTTTCTTT.

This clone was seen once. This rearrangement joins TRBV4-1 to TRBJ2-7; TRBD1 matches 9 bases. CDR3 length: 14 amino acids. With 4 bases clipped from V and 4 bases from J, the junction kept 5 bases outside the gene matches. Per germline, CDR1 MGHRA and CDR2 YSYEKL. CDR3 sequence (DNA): TGCGCCAGCAGCCTCACAGGGGGCCTTTACGAGCAGTACGTC. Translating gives CASSLTGGLYEQYV.

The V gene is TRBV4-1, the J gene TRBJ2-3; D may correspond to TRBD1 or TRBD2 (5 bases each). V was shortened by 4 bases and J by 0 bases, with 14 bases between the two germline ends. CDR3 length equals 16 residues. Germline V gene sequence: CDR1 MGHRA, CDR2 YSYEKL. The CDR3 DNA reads TGCGCCAGCAGCCGCCAGGGCGGAGGAAGCACAGATACGCAGTATTTT. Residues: CASSRQGGGSTDTQYF.

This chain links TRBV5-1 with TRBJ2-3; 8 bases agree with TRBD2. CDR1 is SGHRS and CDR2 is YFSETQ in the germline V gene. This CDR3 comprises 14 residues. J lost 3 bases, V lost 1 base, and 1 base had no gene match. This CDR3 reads CASSLPGGTDTQYF. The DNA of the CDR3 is TGCGCCAGCAGCTTGCCGGGAGGGACAGATACGCAGTATTTT.

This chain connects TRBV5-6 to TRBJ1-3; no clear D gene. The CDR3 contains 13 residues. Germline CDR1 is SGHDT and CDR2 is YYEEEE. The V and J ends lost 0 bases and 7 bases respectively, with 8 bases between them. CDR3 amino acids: CASSLDSVNTIYF. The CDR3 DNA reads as TGTGCCAGCAGCTTGGACTCGGTTAACACCATATATTTT.

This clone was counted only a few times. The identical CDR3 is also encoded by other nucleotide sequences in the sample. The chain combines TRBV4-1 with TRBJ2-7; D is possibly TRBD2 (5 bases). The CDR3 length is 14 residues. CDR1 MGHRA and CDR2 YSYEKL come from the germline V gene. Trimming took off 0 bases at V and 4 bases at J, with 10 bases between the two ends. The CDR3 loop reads CASSQDPGGYEQYV. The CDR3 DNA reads TGCGCCAGCAGCCAAGATCCTGGAGGATACGAGCAGTACGTC.

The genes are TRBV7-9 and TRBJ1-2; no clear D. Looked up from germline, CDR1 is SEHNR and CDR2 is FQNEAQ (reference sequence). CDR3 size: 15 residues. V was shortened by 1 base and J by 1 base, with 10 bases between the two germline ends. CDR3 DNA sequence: TGTGCCAGCAGCTTAGTTCGGGATCTTAACTATGGCTACACCTTC. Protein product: CASSLVRDLNYGYTF.

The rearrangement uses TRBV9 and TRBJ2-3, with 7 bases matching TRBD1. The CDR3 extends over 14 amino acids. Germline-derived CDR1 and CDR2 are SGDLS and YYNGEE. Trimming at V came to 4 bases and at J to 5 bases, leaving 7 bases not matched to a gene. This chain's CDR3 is CASSPRTGGDTQYF. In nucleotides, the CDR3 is TGTGCCAGCAGCCCCCGGACAGGCGGAGATACGCAGTATTTT.

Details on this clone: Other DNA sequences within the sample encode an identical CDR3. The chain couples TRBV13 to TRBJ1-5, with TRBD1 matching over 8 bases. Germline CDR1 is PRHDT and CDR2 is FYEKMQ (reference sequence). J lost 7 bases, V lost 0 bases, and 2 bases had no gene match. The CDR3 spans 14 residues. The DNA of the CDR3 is TGTGCCAGCAGCTTAGGACAGGGGGGACAGCCCCAGCATTTT. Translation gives CASSLGQGGQPQHF.

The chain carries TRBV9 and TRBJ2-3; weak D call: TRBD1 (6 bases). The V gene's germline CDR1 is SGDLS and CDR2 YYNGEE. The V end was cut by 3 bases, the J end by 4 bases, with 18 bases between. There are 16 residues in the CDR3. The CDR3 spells CASSAVSGEIADTQYF. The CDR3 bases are TGTGCCAGCAGCGCTGTCTCAGGGGAAATCGCAGATACGCAGTATTTT.

The CDR3 is CASSTPPRTVNNQPQHF. Written as DNA, the CDR3 is TGTGCCAGTAGTACTCCTCCCCGGACGGTGAATAATCAGCCCCAGCATTTT. The genes are TRBV19 and TRBJ1-5, with D unresolved. This CDR3 is built from 17 residues. CDR1 and CDR2 from the germline V gene are LNHDA and SQIVND (reference sequence). Trimming removed 4 bases at V and 4 bases at J, with 20 bases between.

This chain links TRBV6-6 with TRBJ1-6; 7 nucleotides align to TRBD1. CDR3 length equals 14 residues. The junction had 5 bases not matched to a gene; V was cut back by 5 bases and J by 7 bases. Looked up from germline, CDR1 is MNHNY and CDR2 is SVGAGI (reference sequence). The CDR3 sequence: CASSPGQLNSPLHF. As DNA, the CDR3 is TGTGCCAGCAGTCCGGGACAGCTGAATTCACCCCTCCACTTT.

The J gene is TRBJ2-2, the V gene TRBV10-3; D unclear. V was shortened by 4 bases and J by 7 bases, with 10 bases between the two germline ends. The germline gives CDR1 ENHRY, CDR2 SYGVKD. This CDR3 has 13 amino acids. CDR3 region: CAISGSSFGELFF. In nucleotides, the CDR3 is TGTGCCATCAGTGGCTCCTCATTCGGGGAGCTGTTTTTT.

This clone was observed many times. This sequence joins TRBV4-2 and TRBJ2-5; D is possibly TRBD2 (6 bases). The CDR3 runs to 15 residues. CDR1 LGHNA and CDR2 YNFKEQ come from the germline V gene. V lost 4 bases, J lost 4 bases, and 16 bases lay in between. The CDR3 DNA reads TGTGCCAGCAGCCTGGCCGGGGGACGGCGAGAGACCCAGTACTTC. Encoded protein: CASSLAGGRRETQYF.

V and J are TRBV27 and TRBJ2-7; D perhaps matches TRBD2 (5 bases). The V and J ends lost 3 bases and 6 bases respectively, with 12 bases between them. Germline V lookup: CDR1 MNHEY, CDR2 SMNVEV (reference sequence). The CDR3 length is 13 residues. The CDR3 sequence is CASSLGAATEQYV. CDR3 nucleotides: TGTGCCAGCAGTTTGGGAGCGGCTACCGAGCAGTACGTC.

The CDR3 spells CASSLHGQAYPTEAFF. The DNA for the CDR3 is TGTGCCAGCAGTTTGCATGGGCAAGCCTACCCCACTGAAGCTTTCTTT. The chain combines TRBV28 with TRBJ1-1; D uncertain. CDR1 is MDHEN, CDR2 SYDVKM, per germline. CDR3 length equals 16 residues. V lost 3 bases and J 4 bases, leaving 18 bases between the germline ends.

CDR3 DNA sequence: TGTGCCAGTAGTGAGGACAGTTCAACTAATGAAAAACTGTTTTTT. This translates into CASSEDSSTNEKLFF. The rearrangement joins TRBV19 to TRBJ1-4, with D possibly matching TRBD1 (6 bases). The CDR3 is 15 residues long. Trimming took off 5 bases at V and 0 bases at J, with 10 bases between the two ends. Germline V gene data show CDR1 as LNHDA and CDR2 as SQIVND (reference sequence).

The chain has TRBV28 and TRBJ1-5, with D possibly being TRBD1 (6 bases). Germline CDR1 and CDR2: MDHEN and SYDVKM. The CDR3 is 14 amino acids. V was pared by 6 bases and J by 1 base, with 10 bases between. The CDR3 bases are TGTGCCAGCAGAGCTACAGGGAGCAATCAGCCCCAGCATTTT. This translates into CASRATGSNQPQHF.

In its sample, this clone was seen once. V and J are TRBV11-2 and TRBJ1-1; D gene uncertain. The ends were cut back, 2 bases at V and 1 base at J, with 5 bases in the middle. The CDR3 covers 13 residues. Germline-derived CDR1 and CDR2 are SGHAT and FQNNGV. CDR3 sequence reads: CASSLKGNTEAFF. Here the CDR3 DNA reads TGTGCCAGCAGCTTAAAGGGGAACACTGAAGCTTTCTTT.

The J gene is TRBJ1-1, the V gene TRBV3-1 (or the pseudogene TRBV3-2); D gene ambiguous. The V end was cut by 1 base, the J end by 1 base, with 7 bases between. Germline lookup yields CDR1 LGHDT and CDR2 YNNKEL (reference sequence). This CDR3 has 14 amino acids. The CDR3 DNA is TGTGCCAGCAGCCAAGTAGGAGCGAACACTGAAGCTTTCTTT. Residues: CASSQVGANTEAFF.